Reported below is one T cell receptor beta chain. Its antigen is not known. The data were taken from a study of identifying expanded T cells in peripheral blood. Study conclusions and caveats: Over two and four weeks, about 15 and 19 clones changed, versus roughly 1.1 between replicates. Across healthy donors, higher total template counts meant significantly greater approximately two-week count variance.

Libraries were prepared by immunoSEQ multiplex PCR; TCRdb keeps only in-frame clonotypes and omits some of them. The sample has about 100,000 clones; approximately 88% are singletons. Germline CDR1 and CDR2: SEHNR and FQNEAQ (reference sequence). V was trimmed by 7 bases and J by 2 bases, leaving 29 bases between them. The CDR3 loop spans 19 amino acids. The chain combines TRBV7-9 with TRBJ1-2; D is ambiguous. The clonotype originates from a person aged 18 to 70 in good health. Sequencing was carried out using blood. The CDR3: CASTPGVVFGGRGNYGYTF. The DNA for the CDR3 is TGTGCCAGCACCCCCGGGGTGGTGTTTGGAGGACGGGGAAACTATGGCTACACCTTC.